This entry lists 15 T cell receptor beta chains sequenced from one sample in a study of Ad26.COV2.S vaccination and SARS-CoV-2 variants. Assay used: immunoSEQ multiplex PCR; TCRdb lists only in-frame clones, some missing. The sample yields under 150,000 clones, 75% to 90% seen once. This material consisted of peripheral blood, taken after recovery from COVID-19. These receptors were obtained from a human donor who had recovered from COVID-19.

In DNA form, the CDR3 reads TGTGCCAGCAGTTTCACGAATTCACCCCTCCACTTT. Amino acids: CASSFTNSPLHF. The chain carries TRBV28 and TRBJ1-6; D is undetermined. Germline assignment: CDR1 MDHEN and CDR2 SYDVKM. The CDR3 loop spans 12 amino acids. V lost 3 bases to trimming and J lost 7 bases, with 4 bases between them. The full variable domain, with the rest looked up from reference TRBV28 and TRBJ1-6, is DVKVTQSSRYLVKRTGEKVFLECVQDMDHENMFWYRQDPGLGLRLIYFSYDVKMKEKGDIPEGYSVSREKKERFSLILESASTNQTSMYLCASSFTNSPLHFGNGTRLTVT.

The chain has TRBV3-1 (or the pseudogene TRBV3-2) and TRBJ1-4; D gene unclear. CDR1 LGHDT and CDR2 YNNKEL come from the germline V gene (reference sequence). The V end lost 2 bases, the J end lost 12 bases, and 16 bases lay between the germline ends. This CDR3 is 14 amino acids long. CDR3 region: CASSQRGPGVELFF. The CDR3 bases are TGTGCCAGCAGCCAAAGAGGGCCCGGGGTAGAACTGTTTTTT.

This chain links TRBV27 with TRBJ2-5; 7 bases match TRBD2. Trimming cost V 2 bases and J 2 bases; bases outside gene matches: 14. This CDR3 is built from 18 residues. Per the germline V gene, CDR1 is MNHEY and CDR2 is SMNVEV (reference sequence). CDR3 sequence reads: CASSLTPMPSGDQETQYF. The CDR3 DNA sequence: TGTGCCAGCAGTTTAACCCCCATGCCTAGCGGTGATCAAGAGACCCAGTACTTC.

The chain has TRBV4-1 and TRBJ1-4; no clear D. Germline loops: CDR1 MGHRA, CDR2 YSYEKL. V was pared by 5 bases and J by 0 bases, with 10 bases between. CDR3 length: 15 residues. CDR3 residues: CASSELPTTNEKLFF. The CDR3 nucleotides are TGCGCCAGCAGCGAATTACCAACAACTAATGAAAAACTGTTTTTT.

On this clone itself: One end of the junction fails to match germline, which may point to a read error. The chain recombines TRBV5-1 with TRBJ1-2; D gene unclear. This CDR3 is 14 amino acids long. Germline V gene lookup returns CDR1 SGHRS and CDR2 YFSETQ. CDR3 nucleotide sequence: TGCGCCAGCAGCCCCGCGACGGCTGGGGTCGAGTTTCAATTC. Residues: CASSPATAGVEFQF.

This chain uses TRBV7-9 with TRBJ2-5; TRBD2 might be the D (6 bases). Germline V gives CDR1 SEHNR, CDR2 FQNEAQ (reference sequence). The CDR3 spans 15 residues. V shed 5 bases and J shed 2 bases, with 15 bases lying between them. The CDR3 region is CASSRGLTSQETQYF. The CDR3 nucleotides are TGTGCCAGCAGCCGAGGACTAACCTCACAAGAGACCCAGTACTTC. Full variable domain (remainder filled in from reference TRBV7-9 and TRBJ2-5): DTGVSQNPRHKITKRGQNVTFRCDPISEHNRLYWYRQTLGQGPEFLTYFQNEAQLEKSRLLSDRFSAERPKGSFSTLEIQRTEQGDSAMYLCASSRGLTSQETQYFGPGTRLLVL.

J is TRBJ2-7 and V is TRBV12-3 or TRBV12-4, with unresolved D. The CDR3 has 11 amino acids. Trimming cost V 3 bases and J 4 bases, with 4 bases left between them. The CDR3 DNA reads as TGTGCCAGCAGTTTCTTATACGAGCAGTACTTC. It specifies CASSFLYEQYF.

The rearrangement links TRBV27 to TRBJ1-2; D not resolved. V was trimmed by 5 bases and J by 4 bases, leaving 17 bases between them. This CDR3 spans 15 amino acids. The germline V gene encodes CDR1 MNHEY and CDR2 SMNVEV (reference sequence). The CDR3 is CASSPREGSFYGYTF. The CDR3, as DNA: TGTGCCAGCAGTCCTCGGGAAGGAAGCTTCTATGGCTACACCTTC.

The chain joins TRBV10-1 to TRBJ2-3, with D unresolved. In germline, CDR1 is WNHNN, CDR2 SYGVQD (reference sequence). CDR3 length: 14 amino acids. Trimming removed 6 bases at V and 1 base at J, with 11 bases between. The DNA of the CDR3 is TGCGCCAGCAGCCTGGGCGTCGGCACAGATACGCAGTATTTT. Translated, it gives CASSLGVGTDTQYF.

V is TRBV9 and J is TRBJ1-1; weak D call: TRBD1 (5 bases). The CDR3 consists of 14 residues. V was clipped by 4 bases and J by 5 bases, with 15 bases between them. Germline-derived CDR1 and CDR2 are SGDLS and YYNGEE. The CDR3 coding sequence is TGTGCCAGCAGCCCCGCGGAGGGGAAGACTGAAGCTTTCTTT. It codes for CASSPAEGKTEAFF.

This rearrangement joins TRBV18 to TRBJ2-7; 7 bases are a match to TRBD1. CDR3 length equals 14 residues. Trimming cost V 6 bases and J 2 bases; bases outside gene matches: 7. Germline V gene lookup returns CDR1 KGHSH and CDR2 LQKENI. In nucleotides, the CDR3 is TGTGCCAGCTCTCCCGGGACAGAGACCTACGAGCAGTACTTC. It codes for CASSPGTETYEQYF.

Only one count was recorded for this clone. The CDR3 sequence: CASSYRVLNTEAFF. CDR3 bases: TGTGCCAGCAGTTACCGGGTCCTGAACACTGAAGCTTTCTTT. This chain connects TRBV6-2 or TRBV6-3 to TRBJ1-1, with D hard to call. CDR1 is MNHEY, CDR2 SVGEGT, per germline. The V gene lost 2 bases and the J gene lost 0 bases, with 7 bases spanning the gap. This CDR3 is built from 14 residues.

The rearrangement joins TRBV9 to TRBJ2-5, with TRBD2 matching over 10 bases. The CDR3 consists of 16 residues. After removal of 2 bases from V and 2 bases from J, the junction contained 6 bases not matched to a gene. Germline V lookup: CDR1 SGDLS, CDR2 YYNGEE. CDR3 coding DNA: TGTGCCAGCAGCGTCGTAGCGGGGGGACCACAAGAGACCCAGTACTTC. Protein sequence: CASSVVAGGPQETQYF.

This clone was detected once. The V and J genes are TRBV7-8 and TRBJ1-6; possible D gene TRBD1, 5 bases. Germline values: CDR1 SGHVS, CDR2 FQNEAQ. Trimming left V 4 bases short and J 9 bases short, with 16 bases between. CDR3 length equals 15 residues. In nucleotides, the CDR3 is TGTGCCAGCAGCTCCACCGGGACCCGGGGTTCACCCCTCCACTTT. Amino acids: CASSSTGTRGSPLHF.

This clone has only a few counts. The germline gene is not matched at one end of the junction; a read error may be the cause. The V gene is TRBV4-1, the J gene TRBJ1-5; a weak D match, TRBD1 (5 bases). The CDR3 consists of 14 residues. Looked up from germline, CDR1 is MGHRA and CDR2 is YSYEKL. The CDR3 region has the DNA TGCGCCAGCAGCCAAGATTGGGGCAACCAGCCCCAGCATTTT. Amino acid sequence: CASSQDWGNQPQHF.